This is a list of T cell receptor beta chains from one sample in a study of beta chain features in type 1 diabetes. The protocol was immunoSEQ multiplex PCR, while the TCRdb copy is restricted to in-frame clones and leaves out a portion. This sample has 330,000 or so clones, with 15% to 20% found just once. What was sequenced was naive CD4+ T cells from blood. The receptor set was obtained from a woman younger than 35 in good health. Both conserved end residues are part of each CDR3. The D gene is left open where the match is weak. Size is omitted from some rows. Given values are once, few, many or a class for expanded clones.

J	V	size	D	CDR3	DNA
TRBJ2-3	TRBV7-9	few	TRBD2	CASSLALAVTDTQYF	TGTGCCAGCAGCTTAGCCCTAGCGGTCACAGATACGCAGTATTTT
TRBJ2-7	TRBV7-9	few	.	CASSFGGVAYDQYF	TGTGCCAGCAGCTTTGGAGGAGTAGCTTACGACCAGTACTTC
TRBJ2-7	TRBV29-1	.	TRBD2	CSAKAGGSYEQYF	TGCAGCGCAAAAGCGGGGGGGTCCTACGAGCAGTACTTC
TRBJ1-5	TRBV2	.	TRBD1	CASARQGESNQPQHF	TGTGCCAGCGCCAGACAGGGGGAGAGCAATCAGCCCCAGCATTTT
TRBJ1-5	TRBV6-5	.	.	CASSLTGLNQPQHF	TGTGCCAGCAGTCTGACAGGACTCAATCAGCCCCAGCATTTT
TRBJ2-5	TRBV7-2	few	TRBD1	CASSARQGARGETQYF	TGTGCCAGCAGCGCCCGACAGGGGGCGAGGGGAGAGACCCAGTACTTC
TRBJ2-1	TRBV7-9	few	.	CASSTGSEQFF	TGTGCCAGCAGCACAGGGAGTGAGCAGTTCTTC
TRBJ1-1	TRBV4-2	.	TRBD1	CASSPRTGGHTEAFF	TGTGCCAGCAGCCCCCGGACAGGGGGGCACACTGAAGCTTTCTTT
TRBJ1-2	TRBV14	.	TRBD1	CASSEGQNYGYTF	TGTGCCAGCAGCGAGGGACAGAACTATGGCTACACCTTC
TRBJ2-7	TRBV6-6	few	TRBD1	CASTLRGQGDHEQYF	TGTGCCAGCACCCTGAGAGGACAGGGAGACCACGAGCAGTACTTC
TRBJ2-1	TRBV11-3	few	TRBD1	CASRNRGGEQFF	TGTGCCAGCAGAAACAGGGGCGGAGAGCAGTTCTTC
TRBJ1-1	TRBV9	few	.	CASSLRLGTEAFF	TGTGCCAGCTCCCTCCGACTTGGGACTGAAGCTTTCTTT
TRBJ2-3	TRBV5-1	few	.	CASSSNTDTQYF	TGCGCCAGCAGCTCCAACACAGATACGCAGTATTTT
TRBJ2-3	TRBV18	few	.	CASSPPTADTQYF	TGTGCCAGCTCACCACCGACAGCTGATACGCAGTATTTT
TRBJ2-6	TRBV19	.	.	CASSPGGGANVLTF	TGTGCCAGTTCACCCGGAGGGGGGGCCAACGTCCTGACTTTC